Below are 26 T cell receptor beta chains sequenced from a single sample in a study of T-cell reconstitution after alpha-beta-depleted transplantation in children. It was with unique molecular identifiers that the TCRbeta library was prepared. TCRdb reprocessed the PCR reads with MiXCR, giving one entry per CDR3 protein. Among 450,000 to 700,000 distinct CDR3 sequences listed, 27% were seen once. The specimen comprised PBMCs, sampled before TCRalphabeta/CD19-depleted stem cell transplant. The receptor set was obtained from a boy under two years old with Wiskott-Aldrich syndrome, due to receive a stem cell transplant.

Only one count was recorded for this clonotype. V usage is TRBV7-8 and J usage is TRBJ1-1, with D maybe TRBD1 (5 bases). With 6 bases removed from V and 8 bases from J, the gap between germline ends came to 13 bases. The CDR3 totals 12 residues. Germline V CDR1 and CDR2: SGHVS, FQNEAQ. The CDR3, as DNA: TGTGCCAGCAGTTTAACCCGGGACGAAGCTTTCTTT. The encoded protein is CASSLTRDEAFF.

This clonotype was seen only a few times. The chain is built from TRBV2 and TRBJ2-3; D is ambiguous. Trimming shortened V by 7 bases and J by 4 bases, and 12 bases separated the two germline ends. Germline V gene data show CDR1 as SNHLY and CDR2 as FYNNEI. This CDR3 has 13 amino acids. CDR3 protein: CASKAFEADTQYF. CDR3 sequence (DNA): TGTGCCAGCAAGGCTTTTGAGGCAGATACGCAGTATTTT.

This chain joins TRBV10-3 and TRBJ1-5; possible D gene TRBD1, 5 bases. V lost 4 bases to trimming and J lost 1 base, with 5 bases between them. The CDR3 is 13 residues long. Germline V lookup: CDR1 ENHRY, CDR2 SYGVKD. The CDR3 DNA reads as TGTGCCATCAGTGCAGGGAGCAATCAGCCCCAGCATTTT. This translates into CAISAGSNQPQHF.

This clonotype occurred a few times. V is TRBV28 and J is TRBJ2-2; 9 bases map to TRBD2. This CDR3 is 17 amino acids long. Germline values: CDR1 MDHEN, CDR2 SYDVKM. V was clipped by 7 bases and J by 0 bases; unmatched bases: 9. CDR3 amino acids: CASKGSGRPANTGELFF. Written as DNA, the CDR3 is TGTGCCAGCAAGGGCAGCGGGAGGCCTGCGAACACCGGGGAGCTGTTTTTT. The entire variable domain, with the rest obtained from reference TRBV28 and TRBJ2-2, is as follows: DVKVTQSSRYLVKRTGEKVFLECVQDMDHENMFWYRQDPGLGLRLIYFSYDVKMKEKGDIPEGYSVSREKKERFSLILESASTNQTSMYLCASKGSGRPANTGELFFGEGSRLTVL.

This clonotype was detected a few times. The CDR3 loop is CASSRREETQYF. The CDR3 nucleotides are TGTGCCAGCAGCCGAAGGGAAGAGACCCAGTACTTC. The V and J genes are TRBV5-5 and TRBJ2-5; D not resolved. Germline V gene lookup returns CDR1 SGHKS and CDR2 YYEKEE (reference sequence). The CDR3 spans 12 residues. V gave up 4 bases and J gave up 3 bases, with 7 bases separating them.

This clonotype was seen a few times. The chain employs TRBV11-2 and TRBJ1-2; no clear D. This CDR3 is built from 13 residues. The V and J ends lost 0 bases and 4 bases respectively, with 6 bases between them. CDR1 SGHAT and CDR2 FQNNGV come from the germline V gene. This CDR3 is CASSLEDLYGYTF. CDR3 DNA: TGTGCCAGCAGCTTAGAGGATCTCTATGGCTACACCTTC.

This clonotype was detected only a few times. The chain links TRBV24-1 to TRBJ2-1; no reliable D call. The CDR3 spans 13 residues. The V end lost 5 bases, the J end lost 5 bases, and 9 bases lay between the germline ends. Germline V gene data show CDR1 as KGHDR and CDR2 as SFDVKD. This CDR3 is CATSGLGNNEQFF. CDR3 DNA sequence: TGTGCCACCAGTGGTCTGGGGAACAATGAGCAGTTCTTC.

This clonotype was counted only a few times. DNA for the CDR3: TGTGCCAGCAGTTTAATCAACGGACTACGAGCCAATGAGCAGTTCTTC. Residues: CASSLINGLRANEQFF. The chain links TRBV12-3 or TRBV12-4 to TRBJ2-1; possibly TRBD2 for D (6 bases). Trimming removed 2 bases at V and 6 bases at J, with 17 bases between. This CDR3 has 16 residues.

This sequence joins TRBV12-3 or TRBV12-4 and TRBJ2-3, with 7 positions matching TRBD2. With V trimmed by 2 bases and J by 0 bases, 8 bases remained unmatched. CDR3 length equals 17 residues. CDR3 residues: CASSLYVLRGSTDTQYF. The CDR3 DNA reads TGTGCCAGCAGTTTATACGTGTTGCGGGGGAGCACAGATACGCAGTATTTT.

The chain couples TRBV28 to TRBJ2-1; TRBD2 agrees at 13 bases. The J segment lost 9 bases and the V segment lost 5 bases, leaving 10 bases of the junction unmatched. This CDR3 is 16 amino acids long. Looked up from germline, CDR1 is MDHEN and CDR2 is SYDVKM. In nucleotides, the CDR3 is TGTGCCAGCAGTCCCTGGACTAGCGGGAGTAGTGCTGAGCAGTTCTTC. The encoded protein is CASSPWTSGSSAEQFF.

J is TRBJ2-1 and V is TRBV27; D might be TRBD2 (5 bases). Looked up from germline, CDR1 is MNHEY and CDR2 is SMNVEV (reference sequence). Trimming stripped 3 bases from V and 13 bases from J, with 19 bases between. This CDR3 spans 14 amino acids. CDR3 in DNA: TGTGCCAGCAGTTTTAAGGCGGGTGCTCTCTTACAGTTCTTC. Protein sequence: CASSFKAGALLQFF.

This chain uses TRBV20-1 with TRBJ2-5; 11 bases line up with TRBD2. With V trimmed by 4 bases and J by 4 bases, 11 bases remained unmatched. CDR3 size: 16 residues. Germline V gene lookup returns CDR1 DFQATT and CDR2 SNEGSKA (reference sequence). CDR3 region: CSATVAGGPQRETQYF. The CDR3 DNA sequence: TGCAGTGCTACCGTAGCGGGAGGGCCTCAGAGAGAGACCCAGTACTTC.

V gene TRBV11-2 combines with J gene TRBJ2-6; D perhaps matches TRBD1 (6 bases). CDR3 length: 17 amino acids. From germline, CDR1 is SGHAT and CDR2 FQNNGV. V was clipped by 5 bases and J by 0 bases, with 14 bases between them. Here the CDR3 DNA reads TGTGCCAGCAGCGCGGAAGGGGGATACTCTGGGGCCAACGTCCTGACTTTC. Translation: CASSAEGGYSGANVLTF.

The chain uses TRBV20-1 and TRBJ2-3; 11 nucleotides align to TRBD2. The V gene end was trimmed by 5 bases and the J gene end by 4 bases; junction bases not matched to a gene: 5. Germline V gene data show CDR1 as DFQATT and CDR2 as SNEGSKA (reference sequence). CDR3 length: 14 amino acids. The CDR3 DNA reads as TGCAGTGCTTTTAGCGGGAGGGCCCCAGATACGCAGTATTTT. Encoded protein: CSAFSGRAPDTQYF.

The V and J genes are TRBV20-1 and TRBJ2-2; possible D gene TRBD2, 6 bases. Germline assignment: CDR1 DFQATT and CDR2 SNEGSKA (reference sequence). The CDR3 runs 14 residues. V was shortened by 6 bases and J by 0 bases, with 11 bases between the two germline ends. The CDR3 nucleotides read TGCAGTGCCCAGGGACTCGCGAACACCGGGGAGCTGTTTTTT. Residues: CSAQGLANTGELFF.

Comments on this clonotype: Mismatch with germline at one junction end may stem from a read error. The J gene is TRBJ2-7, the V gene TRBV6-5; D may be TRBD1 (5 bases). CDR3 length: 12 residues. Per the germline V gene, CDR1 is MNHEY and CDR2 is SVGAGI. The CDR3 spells CASSPDIYDQYF. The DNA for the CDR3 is TGTGCCAGCAGCCCGGACATCTACGACCAGTACTTC.

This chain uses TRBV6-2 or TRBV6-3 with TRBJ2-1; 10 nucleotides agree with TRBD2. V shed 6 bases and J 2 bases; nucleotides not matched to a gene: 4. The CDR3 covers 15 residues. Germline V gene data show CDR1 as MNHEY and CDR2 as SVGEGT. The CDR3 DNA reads TGTGCCAGCAGCTCACTAGCGGGGACCTACAATGAGCAGTTCTTC. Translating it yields CASSSLAGTYNEQFF.

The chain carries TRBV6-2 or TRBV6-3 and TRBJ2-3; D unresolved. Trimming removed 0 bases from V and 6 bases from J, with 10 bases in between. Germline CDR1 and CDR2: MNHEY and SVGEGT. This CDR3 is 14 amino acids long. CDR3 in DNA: TGTGCCAGCAGTTACTCGATTCGGGTGGATACGCAGTATTTT. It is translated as CASSYSIRVDTQYF.

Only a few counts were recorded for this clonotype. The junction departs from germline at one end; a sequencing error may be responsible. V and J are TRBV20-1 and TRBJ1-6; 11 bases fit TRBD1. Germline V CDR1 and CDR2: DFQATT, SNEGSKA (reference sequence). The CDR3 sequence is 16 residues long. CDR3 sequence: CSARVRDRGRISALHF. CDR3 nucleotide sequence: TGCAGTGCTAGAGTTCGGGACAGGGGGAGGATTTCAGCCCTCCACTTT.

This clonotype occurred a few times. The CDR3 protein is CASSLALGLHGETQYF. CDR3 nucleotides: TGTGCCAGCAGTTTAGCCCTGGGCCTCCACGGGGAGACCCAGTACTTC. The chain carries TRBV12-3 or TRBV12-4 and TRBJ2-5; D is uncertain. Between the trimmed V and J ends, which lost 0 bases and 5 bases, there was a span of 16 bases. The CDR3 loop spans 16 amino acids.

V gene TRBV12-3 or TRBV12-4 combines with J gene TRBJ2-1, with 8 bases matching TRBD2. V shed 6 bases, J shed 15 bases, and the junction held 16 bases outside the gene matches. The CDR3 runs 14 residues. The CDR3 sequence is CASSYTPTGRAAFF. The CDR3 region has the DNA TGTGCCAGCAGCTATACCCCTACCGGGAGGGCCGCGTTCTTC.

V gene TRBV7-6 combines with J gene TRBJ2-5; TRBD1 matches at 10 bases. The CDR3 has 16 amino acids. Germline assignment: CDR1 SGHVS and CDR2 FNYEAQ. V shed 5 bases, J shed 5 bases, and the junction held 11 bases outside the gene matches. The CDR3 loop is CASSQTPGQGSETQYF. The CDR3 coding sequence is TGTGCCAGCAGCCAAACCCCGGGACAGGGGTCCGAGACCCAGTACTTC.

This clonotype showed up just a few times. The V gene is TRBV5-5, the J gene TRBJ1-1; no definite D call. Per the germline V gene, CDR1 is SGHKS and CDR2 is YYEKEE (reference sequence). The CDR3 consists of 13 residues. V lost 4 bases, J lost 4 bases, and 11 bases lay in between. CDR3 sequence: CASSQDRITEAFF. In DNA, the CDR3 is TGTGCCAGCAGCCAGGACCGGATCACTGAAGCTTTCTTT.

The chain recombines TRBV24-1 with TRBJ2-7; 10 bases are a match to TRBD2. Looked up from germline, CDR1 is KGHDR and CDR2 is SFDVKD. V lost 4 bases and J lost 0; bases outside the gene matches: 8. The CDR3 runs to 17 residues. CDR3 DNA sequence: TGTGCCACCAGTGAGTCGGGGACTAGCGTACGCTCCTACGAGCAGTACTTC. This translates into CATSESGTSVRSYEQYF.

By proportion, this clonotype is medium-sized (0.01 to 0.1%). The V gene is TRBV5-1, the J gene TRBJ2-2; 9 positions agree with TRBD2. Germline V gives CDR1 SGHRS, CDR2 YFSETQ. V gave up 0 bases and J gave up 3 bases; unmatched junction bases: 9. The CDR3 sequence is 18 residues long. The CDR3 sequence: CASSLANGLAIDTGELFF. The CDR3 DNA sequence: TGCGCCAGCAGCTTGGCCAATGGACTAGCGATAGACACCGGGGAGCTGTTTTTT.

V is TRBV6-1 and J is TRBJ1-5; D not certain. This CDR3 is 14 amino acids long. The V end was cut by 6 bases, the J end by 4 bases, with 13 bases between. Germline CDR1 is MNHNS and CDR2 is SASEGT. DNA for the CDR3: TGTGCCAGCAGCCAGGAAGGTCGGAATCAGCCCCAGCATTTT. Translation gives CASSQEGRNQPQHF.